Listed below are T cell receptor beta chains from one sample, sequenced in a study of PD-L1 blockade in urothelial cancer. Profiling relied on immunoSEQ multiplex PCR, and the TCRdb table lists in-frame clones only, not all of them. The sample lists approximately 90,000 clones, around 90% seen once, with around 1.7% in the top ten. Here the sequenced sample was PBMCs, taken around atezolizumab (anti-PD-L1) treatment. All receptors come from a man between 60 and 70 years old with urothelial cancer. The CDR3 runs from the conserved cysteine through the conserved F or W. Each record gives: clone size, V gene, J gene, D gene, CDR3 DNA, CDR3 protein. A D gene is named only where the DNA matches it firmly. Clone size is not always given. Where it is, it says once, few, many or a class for expanded clones.

clone size: -; V gene: TRBV5-1; J gene: TRBJ2-1; D gene: TRBD2; CDR3 DNA: TGCGCCAGCAGCTTGGGTGCGGGGGGGGTCAATGAGCAGTTCTTC; CDR3 protein: CASSLGAGGVNEQFF
clone size: -; V gene: TRBV30; J gene: TRBJ1-2; D gene: TRBD1; CDR3 DNA: TGTGCCTGCCGTCGGACAGGGGTTGGCTACACCTTC; CDR3 protein: CACRRTGVGYTF
clone size: -; V gene: TRBV6-6; J gene: TRBJ1-2; D gene: TRBD1; CDR3 DNA: TGTGCCAGCAGTTATTACGGGACAGGGAGATATGGCTACACCTTC; CDR3 protein: CASSYYGTGRYGYTF
clone size: -; V gene: TRBV30; J gene: TRBJ2-7; D gene: -; CDR3 DNA: TGTGCCTCCGGGACTCCTACCTACGAGCAGTACTTC; CDR3 protein: CASGTPTYEQYF
clone size: -; V gene: TRBV28; J gene: TRBJ2-2; D gene: TRBD1; CDR3 DNA: TGTGCCAGCTACCGGGGGGACAGGGCCGGGGAGCTGTTTTTT; CDR3 protein: CASYRGDRAGELFF
clone size: -; V gene: TRBV14; J gene: TRBJ1-1; D gene: TRBD1; CDR3 DNA: TGTGCCAGCAGCCAAACAGGGGCGACTGAAGCTTTCTTT; CDR3 protein: CASSQTGATEAFF
clone size: -; V gene: TRBV7-2; J gene: TRBJ2-3; D gene: TRBD2; CDR3 DNA: TGTGCCAGCAGCCTTTCGAGGGAGGGCACCTCTGAAGGGCAGTATTTT; CDR3 protein: CASSLSREGTSEGQYF
clone size: few; V gene: TRBV14; J gene: TRBJ1-1; D gene: -; CDR3 DNA: TGTGCCAGCAGCCAAGATCGGACTGAAGCTTTCTTT; CDR3 protein: CASSQDRTEAFF
clone size: -; V gene: TRBV19; J gene: TRBJ1-4; D gene: -; CDR3 DNA: TGTGCCAGTAAGAACAGCCGGGAAGGAGAAAAACTGTTTTTT; CDR3 protein: CASKNSREGEKLFF
clone size: -; V gene: TRBV9; J gene: TRBJ2-1; D gene: -; CDR3 DNA: TGTGCCAGCAGCCCACGGAGCGGTGTTAATGAGCAGTTCTTC; CDR3 protein: CASSPRSGVNEQFF
clone size: -; V gene: TRBV18; J gene: TRBJ1-5; D gene: -; CDR3 DNA: TGTGCCAGCTCACCACCGTCCAGGGTTAGTCAGCCCCAGCATTTT; CDR3 protein: CASSPPSRVSQPQHF